The 30 T cell receptor beta chains in this list originate from one sample, sequenced in a study of shared clonotypes between healthy human individuals. The repertoire was sequenced with immunoSEQ multiplex PCR; TCRdb's copy has only in-frame clones and lacks some. The table has roughly 1 million clones, 70% to 80% seen once. Sequenced input: memory CD4+ T cells sorted from blood. Subset reported: CD45RA-negative fraction. All receptors come from a man between 18 and 29 years old in good health.

The chain links TRBV6-5 to TRBJ1-2; 8 positions match TRBD1. V lost 7 bases and J lost 8; bases outside the gene matches: 12. The CDR3 sequence is 14 residues long. Germline CDR1 and CDR2: MNHEY and SVGAGI. The CDR3 region has the DNA TGTGCCAGCACCCGCGCAGGGGGCATGCGGGGCTACACCTTC. It yields the protein CASTRAGGMRGYTF.

The table lists this clone with a count of one. The chain recombines TRBV19 with TRBJ1-1; a weak D match, TRBD1 (5 bases). The CDR3 runs 14 residues. V was pared by 4 bases and J by 2 bases, with 11 bases between. Per germline, CDR1 LNHDA and CDR2 SQIVND (reference sequence). This CDR3 reads CASSRGPANTEAFF. The CDR3 DNA follows: TGTGCCAGTAGTAGGGGACCGGCCAACACTGAAGCTTTCTTT.

The chain has TRBV5-1 and TRBJ1-2; D is undetermined. Looked up from germline, CDR1 is SGHRS and CDR2 is YFSETQ. The CDR3 covers 14 residues. Deletions cut 1 base from V and 4 bases from J, with 11 bases between. The CDR3 nucleotides are TGCGCCAGCAGCTTGAACTCAGCGACCTATGGCTACACCTTC. This codes for CASSLNSATYGYTF.

This chain joins TRBV28 and TRBJ2-6, with D possibly being TRBD1 (6 bases). The CDR3 extends over 17 amino acids. Trimming took off 8 bases at V and 0 bases at J, with 17 bases between the two ends. From germline, CDR1 is MDHEN and CDR2 SYDVKM. Here the CDR3 DNA reads TGTGCCAGCCTACGGGGTGGCAGGGGCTCTGGGGCCAACGTCCTGACTTTC. It yields the protein CASLRGGRGSGANVLTF.

This clone was recorded once. The V call is TRBV15, the J call TRBJ1-2, with 7 nucleotides matching TRBD1. The CDR3 totals 16 residues. Germline CDR1 and CDR2: LNHNV and YYDKDF (reference sequence). V shed 0 bases, J shed 0 bases, and the junction held 4 bases outside the gene matches. The chain's CDR3 is CATSRDQGVANYGYTF. The CDR3, as DNA: TGTGCCACCAGCAGAGATCAGGGGGTGGCTAACTATGGCTACACCTTC.

To note about this clone: Other DNA variants within this sample encode the same CDR3. J is TRBJ1-2 and V is TRBV5-4; no definite D call. The CDR3 is 12 residues long. The ends were cut back, 5 bases at V and 0 bases at J, with 5 bases in the middle. CDR1 and CDR2 (germline): SGHNT, YYREEE (reference sequence). The CDR3 region is CASRDSNYGYTF. CDR3 nucleotide sequence: TGTGCCAGCAGAGATTCTAACTATGGCTACACCTTC.

This chain uses TRBV5-1 with TRBJ2-3, with 15 bases matching TRBD2. V gave up 6 bases and J gave up 3 bases; unmatched junction bases: 11. This CDR3 contains 18 residues. The V gene's germline CDR1 is SGHRS and CDR2 YFSETQ. The CDR3 protein is CASKASGLAGGTTDTQYF. CDR3 in DNA: TGCGCCAGCAAGGCTTCGGGACTAGCGGGGGGTACTACAGATACGCAGTATTTT.

V usage is TRBV5-1 and J usage is TRBJ2-1; D gene unclear. From germline, CDR1 is SGHRS and CDR2 YFSETQ. Trimming pared 0 bases from V and 0 bases from J, leaving 7 bases between. The CDR3 length is 15 residues. The chain's CDR3 is CASSLGGTSYNEQFF. The CDR3 DNA is TGCGCCAGCAGCTTGGGGGGAACCTCCTACAATGAGCAGTTCTTC.

The chain combines TRBV28 with TRBJ1-3; TRBD1 matches at 9 bases. The ends lost 8 bases at V and 1 base at J; junction bases unmatched: 3. The length of the CDR3 is 14 residues. The V gene's germline CDR1 is MDHEN and CDR2 SYDVKM. The CDR3 sequence: CASRDRASGNTIYF. The CDR3 region has the DNA TGTGCCAGCCGGGACAGGGCTTCTGGAAACACCATATATTTT.

The rearrangement joins TRBV5-1 to TRBJ2-5; 7 bases map to TRBD2. CDR1 SGHRS and CDR2 YFSETQ come from the germline V gene. V trimming: 0 bases; J trimming: 4 bases; junction bases outside the gene matches: 15. The CDR3 runs to 18 residues. CDR3 DNA sequence: TGCGCCAGCAGCTTGGAGCAAAAGGCGGCCGGGAGGCTAGAGACCCAGTACTTC. This gives the protein CASSLEQKAAGRLETQYF.

The chain couples TRBV5-1 to TRBJ1-3, with D uncertain. V was pared by 0 bases and J by 2 bases, with 9 bases between. Germline CDR1 reads SGHRS; CDR2 reads YFSETQ. The CDR3 has 15 amino acids. The DNA for the CDR3 is TGCGCCAGCAGCTTGGCCCCCGGAACTGGAAACACCATATATTTT. Translating gives CASSLAPGTGNTIYF. The variable domain in full, with the rest retrieved from reference TRBV5-1 and TRBJ1-3, is KAGVTQTPRYLIKTRGQQVTLSCSPISGHRSVSWYQQTPGQGLQFLFEYFSETQRNKGNFPGRFSGRQFSNSRSEMNVSTLELGDSALYLCASSLAPGTGNTIYFGEGSWLTVV.

The chain uses TRBV7-9 and TRBJ2-3; 12 bases map to TRBD2. Per germline, CDR1 SEHNR and CDR2 FQNEAQ (reference sequence). The CDR3 is 15 residues long. V dropped 5 bases and J dropped 3; count of bases not matched to a gene: 3. The CDR3 region is CASSRGLAGTDTQYF. In DNA, the CDR3 is TGTGCCAGCAGCCGAGGACTAGCGGGGACAGATACGCAGTATTTT.

This chain uses TRBV15 with TRBJ2-1, with TRBD1 matching 8 bases. Germline V lookup: CDR1 LNHNV, CDR2 YYDKDF (reference sequence). CDR3 length: 14 residues. V was clipped by 2 bases and J by 6 bases; unmatched bases: 3. In DNA, the CDR3 is TGTGCCACCAGCAGACAGGGGGCAACCAATGAGCAGTTCTTC. Translating it yields CATSRQGATNEQFF. Variable domain in full (rest from reference TRBV15 and TRBJ2-1): DAMVIQNPRYQVTQFGKPVTLSCSQTLNHNVMYWYQQKSSQAPKLLFHYYDKDFNNEADTPDNFQSRRPNTSFCFLDIRSPGLGDTAMYLCATSRQGATNEQFFGPGTRLTVL.

The genes are TRBV18 and TRBJ2-6, with 8 bases matching TRBD1. Trimming removed 6 bases from V and 0 bases from J; junction bases left unmatched: 16. The CDR3 runs 20 residues. Germline loops: CDR1 KGHSH, CDR2 LQKENI. This chain's CDR3 is CASSRQTGARSSSGANVLTF. CDR3 DNA: TGTGCCAGCTCTCGGCAGACAGGGGCGAGATCTAGCTCTGGGGCCAACGTCCTGACTTTC.

With regard to this clone: Other nucleotide sequences in the sample specify the same CDR3. The chain has TRBV19 and TRBJ2-4; D is ambiguous. CDR1 is LNHDA, CDR2 SQIVND, per germline (reference sequence). Deletions cut 3 bases from V and 0 bases from J, with 6 bases between. The CDR3 covers 14 residues. CDR3 in DNA: TGTGCCAGTAGTATTGGGCTAGCCAAAAACATTCAGTACTTC. The encoded protein is CASSIGLAKNIQYF.

The V and J genes are TRBV5-4 and TRBJ2-5; 9 bases line up with TRBD1. The CDR3 extends over 16 amino acids. V gave up 3 bases and J gave up 4 bases; unmatched junction bases: 10. Germline V CDR1 and CDR2: SGHNT, YYREEE (reference sequence). This CDR3 reads CASSSGQGRSRETQYF. CDR3 DNA sequence: TGTGCCAGCAGCTCTGGACAGGGGAGGTCAAGAGAGACCCAGTACTTC. The full variable domain, in which reference TRBV5-4 and TRBJ2-5 provide the parts outside the CDR3, is ETGVTQSPTHLIKTRGQQVTLRCSSQSGHNTVSWYQQALGQGPQFIFQYYREEENGRGNFPPRFSGLQFPNYSSELNVNALELDDSALYLCASSSGQGRSRETQYFGPGTRLLVL.

The chain couples TRBV5-8 to TRBJ1-3, with unresolved D. CDR1 and CDR2 from the germline V gene are SGHTS and YDEGEE. This CDR3 is built from 15 residues. Trimming left V 3 bases short and J 0 bases short, with 10 bases between. The CDR3 nucleotides read TGTGCCAGCAGCTCGGGAACAATCTCTGGAAACACCATATATTTT. This translates into CASSSGTISGNTIYF.

The V gene is TRBV11-2, the J gene TRBJ2-7; tentatively, D is TRBD1 or TRBD2 (6 bases each). Trimming removed 5 bases from V and 11 bases from J, with 22 bases in between. The V gene's germline CDR1 is SGHAT and CDR2 FQNNGV. The CDR3 loop spans 14 amino acids. CDR3 sequence reads: CASSVGGGGGSKYF. CDR3 bases: TGTGCCAGCAGCGTGGGTGGAGGGGGAGGTTCCAAGTACTTC.

The rearrangement joins TRBV7-2 to TRBJ2-5, with 12 bases lining up with TRBD2. J gave up 5 bases and V 4 bases, and 5 bases lay outside the gene matches. This CDR3 is 15 amino acids long. CDR1 SGHTA and CDR2 FQGNSA come from the germline V gene. In nucleotides, the CDR3 is TGTGCCAGCAGCTCTAGCGGGAGGGCTGGGGAGACCCAGTACTTC. It is translated as CASSSSGRAGETQYF.

The CDR3 DNA reads as TGCGCCAGCAGCTTGGTCACCGGACAGCATCCCTACGAGCAGTACTTC. Its translation: CASSLVTGQHPYEQYF. This chain connects TRBV5-1 to TRBJ2-7, with a possible D match to TRBD1 (6 bases). CDR1 is SGHRS and CDR2 is YFSETQ in the germline V gene. V was cut by 0 bases and J by 2 bases, with 15 bases left in between. The CDR3 is 16 amino acids.

The chain has TRBV5-1 and TRBJ1-1; a possible D gene is TRBD1 (5 bases). The length of the CDR3 is 16 residues. Per germline, CDR1 SGHRS and CDR2 YFSETQ. V gave up 2 bases and J gave up 0 bases, with 14 bases separating them. This CDR3 is CASSFWAGTLNTEAFF. As DNA, the CDR3 is TGCGCCAGCAGCTTCTGGGCAGGGACCCTGAACACTGAAGCTTTCTTT.

V usage is TRBV6-6 and J usage is TRBJ1-2, with 9 bases matching TRBD1. This CDR3 has 14 amino acids. Germline V gene sequence: CDR1 MNHNY, CDR2 SVGAGI (reference sequence). The trim removed 6 bases at V and 7 bases at J, leaving 9 bases unmatched. The CDR3 reads CASRNTGGDFGYTF. The CDR3 DNA is TGTGCCAGCAGGAATACAGGGGGCGATTTTGGCTACACCTTC.

The chain carries TRBV5-1 and TRBJ2-3; D remains unclear. V shed 0 bases and J shed 4 bases, with 9 bases lying between them. The CDR3 consists of 14 residues. CDR1 SGHRS and CDR2 YFSETQ come from the germline V gene. CDR3 loop: CASSLDGGSDTQYF. CDR3 sequence (DNA): TGCGCCAGCAGCTTGGACGGCGGCTCAGATACGCAGTATTTT.

This chain joins TRBV5-1 and TRBJ2-7, with D uncertain. With 4 bases removed from V and 7 bases from J, the gap between germline ends came to 15 bases. The CDR3 runs to 13 residues. Germline values: CDR1 SGHRS, CDR2 YFSETQ. The CDR3, as DNA: TGCGCCAGCAGCCCCGACGTGGGTGGGGAGCAGTACTTC. Its translation: CASSPDVGGEQYF.

The chain couples TRBV2 to TRBJ1-4; D not certain. V lost 3 bases to trimming and J lost 8 bases, with 13 bases between them. CDR1 and CDR2 from the germline V gene are SNHLY and FYNNEI. CDR3 length: 14 residues. CDR3 nucleotide sequence: TGTGCCAGCAGTGAGTTAGCAGGAGGGGAAAAACTGTTTTTT. Protein sequence: CASSELAGGEKLFF. The full variable domain, in which reference TRBV2 and TRBJ1-4 provide the parts outside the CDR3, is EPEVTQTPSHQVTQMGQEVILRCVPISNHLYFYWYRQILGQKVEFLVSFYNNEISEKSEIFDDQFSVERPDGSNFTLKIRSTKLEDSAMYFCASSELAGGEKLFFGSGTQLSVL.

This clone has a single count. V and J are TRBV7-9 and TRBJ1-5; TRBD1 aligns across 8 bases. The CDR3 consists of 15 residues. Trimming removed 1 base from V and 5 bases from J; junction bases left unmatched: 4. Germline V gene data show CDR1 as SEHNR and CDR2 as FQNEAQ (reference sequence). CDR3 sequence (DNA): TGTGCCAGCAGCTTAGGTCCAGGGGGCGATCAGCCCCAGCATTTT. Translation: CASSLGPGGDQPQHF.

The chain uses TRBV2 and TRBJ2-3, with D tentatively TRBD2 (6 bases). CDR3 length: 12 residues. The germline V gene has CDR1 SNHLY and CDR2 FYNNEI. Trimming took off 2 bases at V and 10 bases at J, with 10 bases between the two ends. CDR3 loop: CASSELGGSQYF. The CDR3 nucleotides read TGTGCCAGCAGTGAACTGGGGGGATCGCAGTATTTT.

This clone has at least ten counts. The chain carries TRBV4-2 and TRBJ2-1; TRBD1 matches 8 bases. Per germline, CDR1 LGHNA and CDR2 YNFKEQ. The CDR3 has 17 amino acids. The V gene end was trimmed by 0 bases and the J gene end by 7 bases; junction bases not matched to a gene: 11. The CDR3 protein is CASSQEVFGQGVNEQFF. The CDR3 coding sequence is TGTGCCAGCAGCCAAGAGGTCTTTGGACAGGGTGTTAATGAGCAGTTCTTC.

The rearrangement joins TRBV20-1 to TRBJ2-3; no firm D call. This CDR3 region has 10 residues. Per germline, CDR1 DFQATT and CDR2 SNEGSKA (reference sequence). V lost 7 bases, J lost 3 bases, and 5 bases lay in between. As DNA, the CDR3 is TGCAGTGGGATTACAGATACGCAGTATTTT. Its translation: CSGITDTQYF.

V gene TRBV11-2 combines with J gene TRBJ1-1; maybe TRBD1 (5 bases). Between the trimmed V and J ends, which lost 1 base and 5 bases, there was a span of 11 bases. The germline V gene has CDR1 SGHAT and CDR2 FQNNGV. This CDR3 spans 14 amino acids. CDR3 loop: CASSLVGGGTEAFF. DNA for the CDR3: TGTGCCAGCAGCTTAGTGGGGGGAGGGACTGAAGCTTTCTTT.